Detailed here is one T cell receptor beta chain. Its cognate antigen is unknown. Germline assignment: CDR1 MGHRA and CDR2 YSYEKL. Between the trimmed V and J ends, which lost 1 base and 4 bases, there was a span of 14 bases. The CDR3 is made up of 16 amino acids. The sample originates from a study of Ad26.COV2.S vaccination and SARS-CoV-2 variants. The protocol was immunoSEQ multiplex PCR, while the TCRdb copy is restricted to in-frame clones and leaves out a portion. The sample shows about 240,000 clones, approximately 88% of them seen only once. Study-wide results and caveats: The TCR-based breadth and depth measures might underestimate overall T cell responses.

Treatment reported: around 19 received Ad26.COV2.S at low or high dose, single or two shots; roughly 5 received placebo; per-sample allocation not given. Repertoires come from day 63 after the first vaccine or placebo injection. The TCR comes from a person between 18 and 65 years old who received the Ad26.COV2.S COVID-19 vaccine or a placebo. The rearrangement uses TRBV4-1 and TRBJ1-3; D call uncertain. Sequenced here: peripheral blood, sampled in a trial of Ad26.COV2.S vaccine versus placebo. CDR3 in amino acids: CASSQVVTPAGNTIYF. The DNA of the CDR3 is TGCGCCAGCAGCCAAGTTGTAACACCCGCGGGAAACACCATATATTTT.